The 28 T cell receptor beta chains listed next were all sequenced from one sample in a study of PD-1 blockade in classical Hodgkin lymphoma. The data were produced by immunoSEQ multiplex PCR, yet TCRdb's version contains in-frame clones alone and is incomplete. The table lists about 13,000 clones, roughly 84% of them singletons, with less than 25% in the top ten. Autologous stem cell transplantation was followed by relapse in every patient, and brentuximab vedotin exposure varied. PBMCs were thawed, and CD8+ T cells were then isolated from them by magnetic negative selection. Here the sequenced sample was CD8+ T cells from blood, taken at baseline. The receptors shown here come from a human donor with classical Hodgkin lymphoma.

The V gene is TRBV5-6, the J gene TRBJ1-2, with D maybe TRBD1 (5 bases). Trimming shortened V by 4 bases and J by 8 bases, and 18 bases separated the two germline ends. CDR3 length equals 14 residues. Germline V lookup: CDR1 SGHDT, CDR2 YYEEEE. CDR3: CASSAGLYLQGYTF. For the CDR3, the DNA is TGTGCCAGCAGCGCGGGACTCTACCTGCAGGGCTACACCTTC.

The V call is TRBV15, the J call TRBJ1-4; D remains unclear. This CDR3 contains 15 residues. V lost 0 bases, J lost 4 bases, and 9 bases lay in between. The germline V gene encodes CDR1 LNHNV and CDR2 YYDKDF (reference sequence). This CDR3 is CATSREGVNNEKLFF. CDR3 nucleotide sequence: TGTGCCACCAGCAGAGAGGGAGTGAATAATGAAAAACTGTTTTTT.

This clone appeared a single time. V is TRBV9 and J is TRBJ2-7; D remains ambiguous. CDR3 length equals 13 residues. Germline CDR1 is SGDLS and CDR2 is YYNGEE. Trimming cost V 2 bases and J 2 bases, with 8 bases left between them. The CDR3 loop is CASSVDVTYEQYF. CDR3 in DNA: TGTGCCAGCAGCGTGGACGTCACCTACGAGCAGTACTTC.

The rearrangement joins TRBV5-5 to TRBJ1-5, with 7 bases that match TRBD1. This CDR3 comprises 15 residues. V dropped 0 bases and J dropped 6; count of bases not matched to a gene: 6. The germline gives CDR1 SGHKS, CDR2 YYEKEE (reference sequence). The CDR3 nucleotides are TGTGCCAGCAGCTTGGCGACAGGGTCAGGTCAGCCCCAGCATTTT. Translating it yields CASSLATGSGQPQHF.

The V gene is TRBV5-1, the J gene TRBJ1-1, with 7 bases that match TRBD1. The J segment lost 11 bases and the V segment lost 0 bases, leaving 4 bases of the junction unmatched. The CDR3 is 12 amino acids. Looked up from germline, CDR1 is SGHRS and CDR2 is YFSETQ. The CDR3 sequence is CASSLEGAGAFF. CDR3 bases: TGCGCCAGCAGCTTGGAGGGGGCCGGGGCTTTCTTT.

This rearrangement joins TRBV6-6 to TRBJ2-7; the match to TRBD1 covers 7 bases. From germline, CDR1 is MNHNY and CDR2 SVGAGI (reference sequence). V was pared by 0 bases and J by 5 bases, with 4 bases of the junction left unmatched. The CDR3 runs to 14 residues. In DNA, the CDR3 is TGTGCCAGCAGTTACTCTGACAGGGTCAACGAGCAGTACTTC. Its translation: CASSYSDRVNEQYF.

V is TRBV7-9 and J is TRBJ2-2, with 12 bases lining up with TRBD1. The CDR3 loop spans 19 amino acids. J lost 7 bases, V lost 5 bases, and 17 bases had no gene match. Germline values: CDR1 SEHNR, CDR2 FQNEAQ (reference sequence). CDR3 DNA sequence: TGTGCCAGCAGCCTACTCTGGAGCCGGGACAGGGGGCCGGGCGGGGAGCTGTTTTTT. Its translation: CASSLLWSRDRGPGGELFF.

As for this clone: The sample holds other DNA sequences that translate to the same CDR3. The gene calls are TRBV15 and TRBJ1-5; the D is unclear. Germline CDR1 is LNHNV and CDR2 is YYDKDF (reference sequence). Trimming took off 2 bases at V and 3 bases at J, with 8 bases between the two ends. The CDR3 has 14 residues. In DNA form, the CDR3 reads TGTGCCACCAGCAGAACAGCCTACAATCAGCCCCAGCATTTT. Translation gives CATSRTAYNQPQHF.

The V call is TRBV27, the J call TRBJ2-1; TRBD1 matches 10 bases. CDR1 and CDR2 from the germline V gene are MNHEY and SMNVEV (reference sequence). Trimming cost V 0 bases and J 7 bases; bases outside gene matches: 3. CDR3 length: 15 amino acids. CDR3 region: CASSLSTGGANEQFF. For the CDR3, the DNA is TGTGCCAGCAGTTTATCGACAGGGGGCGCGAATGAGCAGTTCTTC.

This chain links TRBV19 with TRBJ2-7; the match to TRBD1 covers 9 bases. The CDR3 covers 16 residues. The trim removed 6 bases at V and 2 bases at J, leaving 11 bases unmatched. CDR1 and CDR2 from the germline V gene are LNHDA and SQIVND (reference sequence). As DNA, the CDR3 is TGTGCCAGTAGGGAGGAGTCCGGGACAGGGACCTACGAGCAGTACTTC. Protein sequence: CASREESGTGTYEQYF. Drawing the rest from reference TRBV19 and TRBJ2-7, the complete variable domain is DGGITQSPKYLFRKEGQNVTLSCEQNLNHDAMYWYRQDPGQGLRLIYYSQIVNDFQKGDIAEGYSVSREKKESFPLTVTSAQKNPTAFYLCASREESGTGTYEQYFGPGTRLTVT.

This clone was found once. The chain is built from TRBV6-5 and TRBJ2-7; D is possibly TRBD1 (6 bases). The CDR3 contains 15 residues. The germline V and J ends were trimmed by 1 base and 2 bases, with 12 bases remaining between them. Germline V gives CDR1 MNHEY, CDR2 SVGAGI. CDR3 in amino acids: CASSYWQGQTYEQYF. Here the CDR3 DNA reads TGTGCCAGCAGTTACTGGCAGGGGCAAACCTACGAGCAGTACTTC.

The chain employs TRBV28 and TRBJ2-7; either TRBD1 or TRBD2 may supply D (6 bases each). V shed 3 bases and J shed 2 bases, with 14 bases lying between them. The CDR3 has 15 residues. Germline V CDR1 and CDR2: MDHEN, SYDVKM. The CDR3 region has the DNA TGTGCCAGCAGTTTCCGGGGGCCCGGCGCCTACGAGCAGTACTTC. This codes for CASSFRGPGAYEQYF.

The J gene is TRBJ2-5, the V gene TRBV6-4; TRBD2 matches at 10 bases. V was pared by 0 bases and J by 1 base, with 2 bases of the junction left unmatched. The CDR3 is 16 residues long. Per the germline V gene, CDR1 is MRHNA and CDR2 is SNTAGT. The DNA of the CDR3 is TGTGCCAGCAGTGACTCTGCTAGCGGGGGCCAAGAGACCCAGTACTTC. Translating it yields CASSDSASGGQETQYF.

The V gene is TRBV28, the J gene TRBJ2-7; D might be TRBD1 or TRBD2, each matching 5 bases. Trimming removed 5 bases from V and 1 base from J, with 9 bases in between. CDR1 is MDHEN and CDR2 is SYDVKM in the germline V gene. The CDR3 extends over 13 amino acids. CDR3: CASSGTGSYEQYF. In nucleotides, the CDR3 is TGTGCCAGCAGTGGGACCGGGTCCTACGAGCAGTACTTC.

This clone was found a few times. The J gene is TRBJ2-7, the V gene TRBV6-6; either TRBD1 or TRBD2 may supply D (5 bases each). The CDR3 has 12 amino acids. Germline values: CDR1 MNHNY, CDR2 SVGAGI (reference sequence). Trimming cost V 8 bases and J 3 bases, with 11 bases left between them. The CDR3 DNA reads TGTGCCAGCCTCGAGGGGCACTACGAGCAGTACTTC. This gives the protein CASLEGHYEQYF.

The chain's CDR3 is CASPDRGSYEQYF. The CDR3 nucleotides read TGTGCCAGCCCGGACAGGGGCTCCTACGAGCAGTACTTC. The J gene is TRBJ2-7, the V gene TRBV21-1; TRBD1, the table's D call, lacks a check against the DNA. TRBV21-1 has pseudogene status. This CDR3 is built from 13 residues.

CDR3 amino acids: CASSLSTYEQYF. The CDR3 DNA reads TGTGCCAGCAGCTTATCGACCTACGAGCAGTACTTC. V usage is TRBV7-8 and J usage is TRBJ2-7; D remains unclear. V was pared by 2 bases and J by 2 bases, with 4 bases between. CDR3 size: 12 residues. Germline V gives CDR1 SGHVS, CDR2 FQNEAQ.

For the CDR3, the DNA is TGTGCCAGCTCCCGAGACGAATTGACCCAGTACTTC. It yields the protein CASSRDELTQYF. The genes are TRBV5-6 and TRBJ2-5; no firm D call. Germline V gene lookup returns CDR1 SGHDT and CDR2 YYEEEE. V was pared by 7 bases and J by 7 bases, with 14 bases between. CDR3 length equals 12 residues. Drawing the rest from reference TRBV5-6 and TRBJ2-5, the complete variable domain is DAGVTQSPTHLIKTRGQQVTLRCSPKSGHDTVSWYQQALGQGPQFIFQYYEEEERQRGNFPDRFSGHQFPNYSSELNVNALLLGDSALYLCASSRDELTQYFGPGTRLLVL.

The rearrangement links TRBV15 to TRBJ1-2; no firm D call. The germline CDR1 and CDR2 sequences are LNHNV and YYDKDF (reference sequence). The CDR3 sequence is 15 residues long. Deletions cut 1 base from V and 5 bases from J, with 14 bases between. The CDR3 protein is CATSRGWGSGYGYTF. DNA of the CDR3: TGTGCCACCAGCAGAGGATGGGGTTCGGGGTATGGCTACACCTTC.

The gene calls are TRBV6-5 and TRBJ2-7; 9 bases map to TRBD1. There are 13 residues in the CDR3. Germline CDR1 and CDR2: MNHEY and SVGAGI. Unmatched junction bases numbered 4, after V lost 7 bases and J lost 3 bases. The CDR3 protein is CASTDRGRYEQYF. Written as DNA, the CDR3 is TGTGCCAGCACGGACAGGGGACGCTACGAGCAGTACTTC.

J is TRBJ1-5 and V is TRBV18; no reliable D call. Germline CDR1 KGHSH, CDR2 LQKENI. The germline V and J ends were trimmed by 3 bases and 4 bases, with 10 bases remaining between them. The CDR3 covers 14 residues. The CDR3 DNA is TGTGCCAGCTCACCTTTTTGGGGAAATCAGCCCCAGCATTTT. Translating gives CASSPFWGNQPQHF.

The chain couples TRBV4-2 to TRBJ2-2; 10 bases are a match to TRBD2. The CDR3 spans 15 residues. CDR1 LGHNA and CDR2 YNFKEQ come from the germline V gene. V was pared by 8 bases and J by 4 bases, with 7 bases of the junction left unmatched. The DNA of the CDR3 is TGTGCCAGCGGCCCCACTAGCGGGGTCACCGGGGAGCTGTTTTTT. Translation: CASGPTSGVTGELFF.

The chain has TRBV29-1 and TRBJ2-7; D not certain. CDR1 SQVTM and CDR2 ANQGSEA come from the germline V gene. The CDR3 spans 12 residues. V was pared by 0 bases and J by 3 bases, with 6 bases between. DNA of the CDR3: TGCAGCGTTGAAGAGTCAGGCTACGAGCAGTACTTC. This encodes CSVEESGYEQYF.

CDR3 DNA sequence: TGTGCCAGCAGCTTGTCTACAGGGGTCTACAATGAGCAGTTCTTC. Amino acids: CASSLSTGVYNEQFF. The rearrangement uses TRBV5-6 and TRBJ2-1; the match to TRBD1 covers 7 bases. CDR1 is SGHDT, CDR2 YYEEEE, per germline. The junction had 4 bases not matched to a gene; V was cut back by 1 base and J by 3 bases. CDR3 size: 15 residues. The full variable domain, rest sourced from reference TRBV5-6 and TRBJ2-1, is DAGVTQSPTHLIKTRGQQVTLRCSPKSGHDTVSWYQQALGQGPQFIFQYYEEEERQRGNFPDRFSGHQFPNYSSELNVNALLLGDSALYLCASSLSTGVYNEQFFGPGTRLTVL.

V is TRBV6-1 and J is TRBJ2-7; tentative D call: TRBD1 (6 bases). The CDR3 is 15 amino acids. V was clipped by 10 bases and J by 4 bases, with 23 bases between them. CDR1 is MNHNS and CDR2 is SASEGT in the germline V gene. This chain's CDR3 is CATRNPGHIPYEQYF. The CDR3 coding sequence is TGTGCCACCCGTAACCCGGGACACATCCCTTACGAGCAGTACTTC.

This chain links TRBV11-2 with TRBJ2-2; D is uncertain. The V and J ends lost 7 bases and 4 bases respectively, with 13 bases between them. The CDR3 is 14 amino acids. Per the germline V gene, CDR1 is SGHAT and CDR2 is FQNNGV. The DNA of the CDR3 is TGTGCCAGCACCCCATTCGCAGGCACCGGGGAGCTGTTTTTT. Protein: CASTPFAGTGELFF.

The CDR3, as DNA: TGTGCCAGCAGCCAATCAAGCACCGGGGAGCTGTTTTTT. This gives the protein CASSQSSTGELFF. The V call is TRBV13, the J call TRBJ2-2; D ambiguous. Trimming removed 5 bases at V and 4 bases at J, with 8 bases between. Germline V gives CDR1 PRHDT, CDR2 FYEKMQ (reference sequence). The CDR3 runs 13 residues.

The chain is built from TRBV7-2 and TRBJ1-4, with D possibly TRBD1 on 5 matching bases. The CDR3 consists of 13 residues. Germline CDR1 is SGHTA and CDR2 is FQGNSA. The V end was cut by 4 bases, the J end by 5 bases, with 8 bases between. CDR3 DNA sequence: TGTGCCAGCAGCTCGACAGCAAATGAAAAACTGTTTTTT. This sequence encodes CASSSTANEKLFF.